These 23 T cell receptor beta chains originate from one sample sequenced in a study of cytomegalovirus exposure and HLA in healthy donors. PCR involved 60 Vbeta and 13 Jbeta primers. Profiling relied on immunoSEQ multiplex PCR, and the TCRdb table lists in-frame clones only, not all of them. This table holds over 100,000 clones, roughly 76% found once. Sequenced: PBMCs. The receptors originated from a man under 40 in good health and CMV-seronegative.

The V and J genes are TRBV30 and TRBJ2-5, with 11 bases matching TRBD1. The tail of the sequence fits TRBJ2-7 better, so the J call may be wrong. There are 14 residues in the CDR3. Germline assignment: CDR1 GTSNPN and CDR2 SVGIG (reference sequence). CDR3 protein: CAWAPGTGGFEQYF. In nucleotides, the CDR3 is TGTGCCTGGGCTCCCGGGACAGGGGGATTCGAGCAGTACTTC.

In its sample, this clone was seen once. The chain couples TRBV5-1 to TRBJ2-3; 14 bases align to TRBD2. CDR3 size: 18 residues. Germline V gene data show CDR1 as SGHRS and CDR2 as YFSETQ. V dropped 3 bases and J dropped 0; count of bases not matched to a gene: 6. The CDR3 sequence: CASSSGLAGGGSTDTQYF. The DNA for the CDR3 is TGCGCCAGCAGCTCTGGACTAGCGGGGGGCGGTAGCACAGATACGCAGTATTTT. The full variable domain, completed using reference TRBV5-1 and TRBJ2-3, is KAGVTQTPRYLIKTRGQQVTLSCSPISGHRSVSWYQQTPGQGLQFLFEYFSETQRNKGNFPGRFSGRQFSNSRSEMNVSTLELGDSALYLCASSSGLAGGGSTDTQYFGPGTRLTVL.

J is TRBJ1-2 and V is TRBV19, with D possibly being TRBD1 (5 bases). The V and J ends lost 6 bases and 3 bases respectively, with 14 bases between them. Germline values: CDR1 LNHDA, CDR2 SQIVND (reference sequence). CDR3 length: 14 residues. The CDR3 region is CASRQARGDYGYTF. In DNA form, the CDR3 reads TGTGCCAGTAGACAGGCAAGGGGCGACTATGGCTACACCTTC.

The chain carries TRBV11-2 and TRBJ2-5; the D gene is possibly TRBD2 (7 bases). The CDR3 length is 13 residues. Trimming removed 6 bases from V and 3 bases from J, with 11 bases in between. The germline CDR1 and CDR2 sequences are SGHAT and FQNNGV. CDR3 residues: CASSLGGEETQYF. CDR3 sequence (DNA): TGTGCCAGCAGTCTAGGGGGGGAAGAGACCCAGTACTTC.

V and J are TRBV11-2 and TRBJ1-1; 7 bases line up with TRBD1. CDR3 length equals 14 residues. CDR1 is SGHAT and CDR2 is FQNNGV in the germline V gene. Unmatched junction bases numbered 9, after V lost 6 bases and J lost 5 bases. Written as DNA, the CDR3 is TGTGCCAGCAGTTCGGACATCAGGGGGACTGAAGCTTTCTTT. Amino acids: CASSSDIRGTEAFF.

This clone showed up just a few times. This chain links TRBV30 with TRBJ2-1, with 8 bases lining up with TRBD2. V was pared by 2 bases and J by 10 bases, with 7 bases of the junction left unmatched. CDR3 size: 13 residues. CDR1 GTSNPN and CDR2 SVGIG come from the germline V gene (reference sequence). In nucleotides, the CDR3 is TGTGCCTGGAGTAGCGCGGGGGGAAGGGAGCAGTTCTTC. The encoded protein is CAWSSAGGREQFF.

This clone has a handful of counts. The rearrangement uses TRBV28 and TRBJ2-7; D is possibly TRBD2 (6 bases). V lost 3 bases, J lost 7 bases, and 28 bases lay in between. The CDR3 is 18 residues long. CDR1 MDHEN and CDR2 SYDVKM come from the germline V gene. The CDR3 DNA sequence: TGTGCCAGCAGTTTCTTAGCCAGGGAGGTTTCTGTACTTCAGGAGCAGTACTTC. This encodes CASSFLAREVSVLQEQYF.

A remark on this clone: The CDR3 does not end in the conserved phenylalanine or tryptophan, so this is likely a read error. The chain combines TRBV19 with TRBJ1-2, with 8 positions matching TRBD1. CDR3 length equals 16 residues. The J segment lost 0 bases and the V segment lost 9 bases, leaving 12 bases of the junction unmatched. From germline, CDR1 is LNHDA and CDR2 SQIVND (reference sequence). The CDR3 region is CASGQGAVGANYGYTL. The CDR3 coding sequence is TGTGCCAGCGGCCAGGGGGCCGTCGGCGCTAACTATGGCTACACCCTC.

The chain uses TRBV7-2 and TRBJ2-3; TRBD2 agrees at 10 bases. V was clipped by 5 bases and J by 5 bases; unmatched bases: 4. The length of the CDR3 is 14 residues. Germline CDR1 SGHTA, CDR2 FQGNSA. Here the CDR3 reads CASSTGTSVDTQYF. The CDR3 DNA sequence: TGTGCCAGCAGCACCGGGACTAGCGTAGATACGCAGTATTTT.

V and J are TRBV29-1 and TRBJ1-2; TRBD1 matches at 8 bases. Germline CDR1 SQVTM, CDR2 ANQGSEA. This CDR3 contains 12 residues. The V gene end was trimmed by 7 bases and the J gene end by 2 bases; junction bases not matched to a gene: 3. For the CDR3, the DNA is TGCAGCGGCTGGACAGGGAACTATGGCTACACCTTC. It specifies CSGWTGNYGYTF.

The chain has TRBV14 and TRBJ1-4, with D perhaps TRBD1 (6 bases). The V and J ends lost 4 bases and 8 bases respectively, with 11 bases between them. CDR1 and CDR2 (germline): SGHDN, FVKESK. The CDR3 covers 13 residues. CDR3 residues: CASSRTAAEKLFF. Here the CDR3 DNA reads TGTGCCAGCAGCCGGACAGCGGCCGAAAAACTGTTTTTT.

The CDR3, as DNA: TGTGCCAGTAGTATAGGGGCCTGGACAGGGGGTGGCACTGAAGCTTTCTTT. Protein product: CASSIGAWTGGGTEAFF. The rearrangement links TRBV19 to TRBJ1-1, with 10 bases fitting TRBD1. The length of the CDR3 is 17 residues. V lost 1 base, J lost 4 bases, and 9 bases stayed unmatched. Looked up from germline, CDR1 is LNHDA and CDR2 is SQIVND (reference sequence).

This clone has more than one count but fewer than ten. The J gene is TRBJ2-7, the V gene TRBV2; TRBD1 agrees at 9 bases. The V gene end was trimmed by 10 bases and the J gene end by 1 base; junction bases not matched to a gene: 8. The CDR3 runs to 14 residues. CDR1 is SNHLY and CDR2 is FYNNEI in the germline V gene. The CDR3 loop reads CATWEGQGSYEQYF. In DNA, the CDR3 is TGTGCCACCTGGGAGGGACAGGGATCCTACGAGCAGTACTTC.

V is TRBV4-3 and J is TRBJ1-6; possible D gene TRBD1, 5 bases. This CDR3 contains 16 residues. V was clipped by 0 bases and J by 9 bases, with 15 bases between them. In germline, CDR1 is LGHNA, CDR2 YSLEER. This CDR3 reads CASSQDRRGILSPLHF. In DNA form, the CDR3 reads TGCGCCAGCAGCCAAGATCGGAGGGGAATACTTTCACCCCTCCACTTT.

CDR3 loop: CASSWGAVTTFSYEQYF. The CDR3, as DNA: TGTGCCAGCAGCTGGGGCGCGGTTACCACTTTCTCCTACGAGCAGTACTTC. V gene TRBV11-2 combines with J gene TRBJ2-7; D is possibly TRBD1 (5 bases). This CDR3 has 17 amino acids. V was shortened by 4 bases and J by 0 bases, with 19 bases between the two germline ends. Germline CDR1 reads SGHAT; CDR2 reads FQNNGV.

This clone showed up just once. The V and J genes are TRBV27 and TRBJ1-1; TRBD1 might be the D (6 bases). Germline CDR1 MNHEY, CDR2 SMNVEV (reference sequence). The CDR3 is made up of 14 amino acids. V dropped 3 bases and J dropped 4 bases, with 12 bases sitting between them. CDR3: CASSFYRVGTEAFF. The CDR3 bases are TGTGCCAGCAGTTTCTACAGGGTTGGCACTGAAGCTTTCTTT.

The chain is built from TRBV7-9 and TRBJ1-6; TRBD1 might be the D (5 bases). The germline V gene has CDR1 SEHNR and CDR2 FQNEAQ (reference sequence). The CDR3 extends over 15 amino acids. V was clipped by 4 bases and J by 6 bases, with 13 bases between them. The CDR3 is CASSSTGPTNSPLHF. Here the CDR3 DNA reads TGTGCCAGCAGCTCCACAGGCCCTACTAATTCACCCCTCCACTTT.

The chain carries TRBV11-2 and TRBJ2-7; weak D call: TRBD2 (7 bases). The CDR3 sequence is 13 residues long. CDR1 and CDR2 (germline): SGHAT, FQNNGV. Trimming pared 5 bases from V and 6 bases from J, leaving 14 bases between. The CDR3 DNA follows: TGTGCCAGCAGCCGCGGGGGCTCCCTCGAGCAGTACTTC. It translates to CASSRGGSLEQYF.

The rearrangement joins TRBV4-1 to TRBJ2-1; the match to TRBD2 covers 7 bases. The CDR3 is 15 amino acids. The germline V gene encodes CDR1 MGHRA and CDR2 YSYEKL. The V gene end was trimmed by 5 bases and the J gene end by 7 bases; junction bases not matched to a gene: 11. The CDR3 DNA sequence: TGCGCCAGCAGCGCCCGGGACGCCGGGAGGAATGAGCAGTTCTTC. It specifies CASSARDAGRNEQFF.

The chain employs TRBV21-1 and TRBJ2-3; the DNA was not used to check the table's D call, TRBD2. TRBV21-1 is termed a pseudogene. The CDR3 runs 21 residues. For the CDR3, the DNA is TGTGCCAGCAGCAAAGTTAAGGGACTAGCGGGGGGGCCCCCTTCCACAGATACGCAGTATTTT. It encodes CASSKVKGLAGGPPSTDTQYF.

V usage is TRBV11-2 and J usage is TRBJ2-3; 11 bases match TRBD2. Germline V CDR1 and CDR2: SGHAT, FQNNGV. The V and J ends lost 2 bases and 2 bases, in that order; junction bases with no gene match: 3. The CDR3 is made up of 16 amino acids. The CDR3 loop reads CASSLIAGGTTDTQYF. Here the CDR3 DNA reads TGTGCCAGCAGCTTAATAGCGGGGGGGACCACAGATACGCAGTATTTT.

This clone was found once. V gene TRBV7-2 combines with J gene TRBJ1-2, with D maybe TRBD1 (5 bases). Germline loops: CDR1 SGHTA, CDR2 FQGNSA. V was cut by 5 bases and J by 2 bases, with 9 bases left in between. This CDR3 has 13 amino acids. CDR3 sequence: CASSLGPNYGYTF. CDR3 nucleotides: TGTGCCAGCAGCCTGGGGCCAAACTATGGCTACACCTTC.

V usage is TRBV19 and J usage is TRBJ2-5; 7 bases are shared with TRBD2. CDR1 and CDR2 (germline): LNHDA, SQIVND (reference sequence). Trimming at V came to 5 bases and at J to 6 bases, leaving 6 bases not matched to a gene. CDR3 size: 13 residues. CDR3: CASSGLGGKTQYF. CDR3 sequence (DNA): TGTGCCAGTAGTGGCTTGGGGGGGAAGACCCAGTACTTC.